This T cell receptor beta chain comes out of a study of blood T cells in healthy people across ages. Per-sample PBMC isolation yielded at least 6.5 million cells. The sample holds a few counts of this clonotype. The antigen is unknown. Next came a second PCR, run for roughly 6 to 11 cycles, which used a sample-barcoded 5' primer along with a J-beta primer mix. Each cDNA molecule received a tag from a template-switch adaptor that had 12 random nucleotides. MiXCR, applied by TCRdb to the 5' RACE reads, yields one record per CDR3 protein. The sample has approximately 780,000 distinct CDR3 sequences, more than 25% seen once. V was cut by 1 base and J by 12 bases, with 7 bases left in between. This CDR3 contains 11 residues. In germline, CDR1 is SGHDN, CDR2 FVKESK. Regarding the study as a whole: Age advanced and TCR beta diversity per million T cells fell, roughly linearly.

The same data also contributed to another study, on T cells of mothers and their children. That source adds: The second PCR's M1S primer added sample barcodes and 2-4 random nucleotides.

The source is a boy between 5 and 17 years old in good health. Sequenced input: blood. V usage is TRBV14 and J usage is TRBJ2-1; D remains ambiguous. The CDR3 region is CASSQAFGQFF. CDR3 nucleotides: TGTGCCAGCAGCCAAGCATTCGGGCAGTTCTTC.